This T cell receptor (beta chain) originates from a study of neoadjuvant anti-PD-1 for oral cavity cancer. General study findings and limits: Higher pretreatment blood Treg/Th17 ratios correlated with higher pretreatment blood and lower post-treatment tumor TCRbeta clonality.

To note about this clone: The antigen remains undetermined.

Clones were read by immunoSEQ multiplex PCR, and TCRdb kept only the in-frame ones, dropping some. The repertoire consists of approximately 17,000 clones, with about 61% occurring once and the leading ten covering 2.8%. The germline V gene has CDR1 SGHRS and CDR2 YFSETQ. The germline V and J ends were trimmed by 5 bases and 1 base, with 9 bases remaining between them. This CDR3 contains 14 residues. The source was PBMCs, collected before nivolumab (anti-PD-1) treatment. This clonotype was sampled from a person aged 35-79 years with oral cavity squamous cell carcinoma. The genes are TRBV5-1 and TRBJ2-2, with D perhaps TRBD1 (5 bases). The CDR3 here is CASRLGQNTGELFF. CDR3 DNA sequence: TGCGCCAGCAGACTTGGACAGAACACCGGGGAGCTGTTTTTT.